The 6 T cell receptor beta chains listed next were all sequenced from one sample in a study of cytomegalovirus exposure and HLA in healthy donors. With 60 Vbeta and 13 Jbeta primers, the PCR was carried out. Repertoires were generated with immunoSEQ multiplex PCR, while TCRdb's copy carries only in-frame clones and drops some. The repertoire table contains about 40,000 clones. The sequencing input was PBMCs. The receptors here all came from a woman aged 25 to 39 in good health and CMV-seronegative.

The V call is TRBV25-1, the J call TRBJ2-1, with a possible D match to TRBD2 (6 bases). Germline assignment: CDR1 MGHDK and CDR2 SYGVNS. The CDR3 consists of 15 residues. V lost 8 bases and J 7 bases, leaving 21 bases between the germline ends. The CDR3, as DNA: TGTGCCAGCGATTCCGGGACTGCCGGGGGTAATGAGCAGTTCTTC. Amino acids: CASDSGTAGGNEQFF.

The J gene is TRBJ1-4, the V gene TRBV5-1, with D uncertain. The germline gives CDR1 SGHRS, CDR2 YFSETQ. This CDR3 spans 16 amino acids. V was shortened by 3 bases and J by 5 bases, with 17 bases between the two germline ends. This CDR3 reads CASSSLSGSLNEKLFF. CDR3 bases: TGCGCCAGCAGCTCACTATCCGGGTCCTTAAATGAAAAACTGTTTTTT. Using reference TRBV5-1 and TRBJ1-4 for the parts outside the CDR3, the full variable domain is KAGVTQTPRYLIKTRGQQVTLSCSPISGHRSVSWYQQTPGQGLQFLFEYFSETQRNKGNFPGRFSGRQFSNSRSEMNVSTLELGDSALYLCASSSLSGSLNEKLFFGSGTQLSVL.

The chain links TRBV7-9 to TRBJ2-1; a weak D match, TRBD2 (5 bases). Germline CDR1 SEHNR, CDR2 FQNEAQ (reference sequence). The germline V and J ends were trimmed by 5 bases and 1 base, with 15 bases remaining between them. This CDR3 contains 16 residues. CDR3 DNA: TGTGCCAGCAGCCCGGAGGAGGCGTCGTCCTACAATGAGCAGTTCTTC. It encodes CASSPEEASSYNEQFF.

The V call is TRBV4-3, the J call TRBJ1-2; 8 bases align to TRBD1. This CDR3 contains 15 residues. J lost 8 bases, V lost 0 bases, and 8 bases had no gene match. Germline V gives CDR1 LGHNA, CDR2 YSLEER. The CDR3 nucleotides are TGCGCCAGCAGCCAAGATCTGAGGACAGGGTTGGGCTACACCTTC. Its translation: CASSQDLRTGLGYTF.

The chain combines TRBV7-2 with TRBJ2-7; the D is unclear. V lost 4 bases, J lost 2 bases, and 15 bases lay in between. Germline CDR1 is SGHTA and CDR2 is FQGNSA. This CDR3 is 15 amino acids long. The CDR3 sequence: CASSSTVYPTYEQYF. CDR3 sequence (DNA): TGTGCCAGCAGCTCTACAGTTTACCCGACCTACGAGCAGTACTTC.

This rearrangement joins TRBV4-2 to TRBJ2-7; 9 bases match TRBD2. This CDR3 is built from 15 residues. Trimming cost V 0 bases and J 2 bases; bases outside gene matches: 2. CDR1 and CDR2 (germline): LGHNA, YNFKEQ. The CDR3 here is CASSQDSGGPYEQYF. CDR3 DNA: TGTGCCAGCAGCCAAGATAGCGGGGGACCCTACGAGCAGTACTTC.